These T cell receptor beta chains were read from a single sample in a study of blood T cell repertoires in COVID-19. Measured with immunoSEQ multiplex PCR; TCRdb has only the in-frame clones, and not every one. Of approximately 450,000 clones listed, approximately 90% were seen once; the top ten hold 4% to 5.5%. Material for sequencing was peripheral blood. Source of these receptors: a woman in her twenties or thirties with acute or convalescent COVID-19. Each CDR3 is given with its conserved first and last residue. A D gene is named only where the DNA matches it firmly. The listing skips clone size in some rows; elsewhere it reads once, few, many or a size class.

len	abundance	v_gene	j_gene	d_gene	CDR3aa	CDR3nt
15	-	TRBV4-2	TRBJ2-2	-	CASSRTSSNTGELFF	TGTGCCAGCAGCCGAACTAGCTCGAACACCGGGGAGCTGTTTTTT
13	few	TRBV7-9	TRBJ1-2	-	CASSLTGSYGYTF	TGTGCCAGCAGCCTTACAGGGTCCTATGGCTACACCTTC
14	-	TRBV15	TRBJ1-2	-	CATSRGRGLYGYTF	TGTGCCACCAGCAGAGGGAGGGGTTTGTACGGCTACACCTTC
15	-	TRBV5-1	TRBJ1-6	-	CASSLGTAYNSPLHF	TGCGCCAGCAGCTTGGGAACTGCCTATAATTCACCCCTCCACTTT
16	-	TRBV9	TRBJ2-5	TRBD2	CASSGTSGGAVETQYF	TGTGCCAGCAGCGGGACTAGCGGGGGGGCCGTAGAGACCCAGTACTTC
14	-	TRBV28	TRBJ1-1	TRBD1	CASSVQGATLEAFF	TGTGCCAGCAGTGTCCAGGGGGCGACTTTGGAAGCTTTCTTT
14	-	TRBV7-9	TRBJ2-7	-	CASSPDRTTYEQYF	TGTGCCAGCAGCCCCGACAGGACAACCTACGAGCAGTACTTC
13	-	TRBV12-3/TRBV12-4	TRBJ2-7	-	CASSFAGDGEQYF	TGTGCCAGCAGTTTTGCAGGGGATGGCGAGCAGTACTTC
15	-	TRBV4-1	TRBJ2-3	-	CASSQRTASTDTQYF	TGCGCCAGCAGCCAACGGACAGCTAGCACAGATACGCAGTATTTT
16	-	TRBV15	TRBJ1-5	TRBD1	CATSRGTGGGNQPQHF	TGTGCCACCAGCAGAGGAACAGGGGGCGGCAATCAGCCCCAGCATTTT
15	-	TRBV2	TRBJ1-1	TRBD1	CASSELGGGGTEAFF	TGTGCCAGCAGTGAACTTGGAGGGGGCGGCACTGAAGCTTTCTTT
19	-	TRBV5-1	TRBJ2-1	TRBD1	CASSLYRDRAPSSYNEQFF	TGCGCCAGCAGCTTGTACCGGGACAGGGCGCCGAGCTCCTACAATGAGCAGTTCTTC
15	-	TRBV21-1	TRBJ2-3	-	CASRDGTPSTDTQYF	TGTGCCAGCAGGGACGGGACACCTAGCACAGATACGCAGTATTTT
14	-	TRBV11-2	TRBJ2-5	-	CASSYPQGGETQYF	TGTGCCAGCAGCTATCCCCAGGGTGGGGAGACCCAGTACTTC
13	-	TRBV7-9	TRBJ2-3	-	CASSISSTDTQYF	TGTGCCAGCAGCATCTCTAGCACAGATACGCAGTATTTT
13	once	TRBV9	TRBJ2-5	-	CASSASSGETQYF	TGTGCCAGCAGCGCGTCCTCCGGAGAGACCCAGTACTTC